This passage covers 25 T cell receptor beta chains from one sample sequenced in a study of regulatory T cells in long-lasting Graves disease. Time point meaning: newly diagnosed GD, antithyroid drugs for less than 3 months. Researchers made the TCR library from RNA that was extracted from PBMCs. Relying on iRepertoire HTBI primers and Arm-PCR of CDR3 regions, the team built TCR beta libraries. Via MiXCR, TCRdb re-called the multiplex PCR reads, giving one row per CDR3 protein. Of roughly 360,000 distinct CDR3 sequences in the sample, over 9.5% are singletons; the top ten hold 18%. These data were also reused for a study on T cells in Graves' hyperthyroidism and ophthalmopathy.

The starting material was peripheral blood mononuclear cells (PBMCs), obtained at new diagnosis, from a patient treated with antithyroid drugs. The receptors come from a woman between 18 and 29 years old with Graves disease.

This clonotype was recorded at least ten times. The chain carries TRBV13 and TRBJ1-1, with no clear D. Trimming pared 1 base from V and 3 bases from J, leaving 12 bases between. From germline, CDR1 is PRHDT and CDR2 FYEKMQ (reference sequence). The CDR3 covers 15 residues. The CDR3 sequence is CASSLVGSTDTEAFF. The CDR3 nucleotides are TGTGCCAGCAGCTTAGTTGGGTCCACGGACACTGAAGCTTTCTTT.

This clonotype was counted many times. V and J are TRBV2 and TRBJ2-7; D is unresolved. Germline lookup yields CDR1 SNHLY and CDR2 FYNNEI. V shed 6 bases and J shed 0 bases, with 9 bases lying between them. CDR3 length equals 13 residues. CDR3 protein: CASSGQSSYEQYF. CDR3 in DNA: TGTGCCAGCAGCGGGCAGAGCTCCTACGAGCAGTACTTC. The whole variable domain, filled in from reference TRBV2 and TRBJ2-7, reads EPEVTQTPSHQVTQMGQEVILRCVPISNHLYFYWYRQILGQKVEFLVSFYNNEISEKSEIFDDQFSVERPDGSNFTLKIRSTKLEDSAMYFCASSGQSSYEQYFGPGTRLTVT.

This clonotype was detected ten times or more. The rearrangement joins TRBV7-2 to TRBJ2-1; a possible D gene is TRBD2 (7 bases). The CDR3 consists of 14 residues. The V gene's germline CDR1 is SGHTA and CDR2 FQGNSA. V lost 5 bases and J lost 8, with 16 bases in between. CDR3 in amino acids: CASSGEGGSDEQFF. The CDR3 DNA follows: TGTGCCAGCAGCGGGGAGGGGGGATCGGATGAGCAGTTCTTC. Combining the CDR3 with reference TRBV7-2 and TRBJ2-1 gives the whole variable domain GAGVSQSPSNKVTEKGKDVELRCDPISGHTALYWYRQSLGQGLEFLIYFQGNSAPDKSGLPSDRFSAERTGGSVSTLTIQRTQQEDSAVYLCASSGEGGSDEQFFGPGTRLTVL.

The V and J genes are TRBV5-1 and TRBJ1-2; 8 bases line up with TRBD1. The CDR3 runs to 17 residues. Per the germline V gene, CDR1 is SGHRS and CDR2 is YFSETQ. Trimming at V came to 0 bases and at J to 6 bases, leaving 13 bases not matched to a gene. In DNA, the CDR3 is TGCGCCAGCAGCTTGGAAGACAGGGGATCAATCGGGAATGGCTACACCTTC. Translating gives CASSLEDRGSIGNGYTF.

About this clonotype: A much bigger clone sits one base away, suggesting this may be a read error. The chain's CDR3 is CVTVPDRAVNTEAFF. Written as DNA, the CDR3 is TGTGTCACCGTCCCTGACAGGGCTGTGAACACTGAAGCTTTCTTT. The chain couples TRBV15 to TRBJ1-1, with 7 bases that match TRBD1. This CDR3 is 15 amino acids long. Germline V lookup: CDR1 LNHNV, CDR2 YYDKDF (reference sequence).

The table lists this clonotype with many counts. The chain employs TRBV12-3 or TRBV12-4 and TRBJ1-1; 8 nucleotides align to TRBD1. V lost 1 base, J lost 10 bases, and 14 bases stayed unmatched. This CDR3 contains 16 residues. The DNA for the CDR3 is TGTGCCAGCAGTTTAGGGACAGGGCCCTTTCGGCGTGGAGCTTTCTTT. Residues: CASSLGTGPFRRGAFF.

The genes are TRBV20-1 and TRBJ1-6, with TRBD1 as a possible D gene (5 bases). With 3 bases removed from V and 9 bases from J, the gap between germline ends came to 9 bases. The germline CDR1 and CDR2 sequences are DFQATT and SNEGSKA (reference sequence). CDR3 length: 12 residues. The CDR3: CSARDMGSPLHF. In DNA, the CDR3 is TGCAGTGCTAGGGACATGGGTTCACCCCTCCACTTT.

The DNA for the CDR3 is TGTGCCAGCAGTGAATTCGGGGCCTACGAGCAGTACTTC. This codes for CASSEFGAYEQYF. This rearrangement joins TRBV25-1 to TRBJ2-7; a possible D gene is TRBD2 (5 bases). Trimming stripped 1 base from V and 2 bases from J, with 6 bases between. Germline CDR1 and CDR2: MGHDK and SYGVNS. CDR3 length equals 13 residues.

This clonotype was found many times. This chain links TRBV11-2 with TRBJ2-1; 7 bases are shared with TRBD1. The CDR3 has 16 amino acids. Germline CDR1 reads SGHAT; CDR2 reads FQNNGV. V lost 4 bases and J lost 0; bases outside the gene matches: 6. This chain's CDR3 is CASSSLTGRSYNEQFF. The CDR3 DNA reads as TGTGCCAGCAGCTCACTGACAGGGCGCTCCTACAATGAGCAGTTCTTC.

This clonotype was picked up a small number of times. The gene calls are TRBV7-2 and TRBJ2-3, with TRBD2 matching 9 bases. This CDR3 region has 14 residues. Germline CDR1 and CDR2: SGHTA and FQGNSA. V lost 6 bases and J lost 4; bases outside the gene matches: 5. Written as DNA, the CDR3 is TGTGCCAGCAGGCCTGCGGGGGGGCCAGATACGCAGTATTTT. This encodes CASRPAGGPDTQYF. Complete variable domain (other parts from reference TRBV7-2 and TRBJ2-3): GAGVSQSPSNKVTEKGKDVELRCDPISGHTALYWYRQSLGQGLEFLIYFQGNSAPDKSGLPSDRFSAERTGGSVSTLTIQRTQQEDSAVYLCASRPAGGPDTQYFGPGTRLTVL.

CDR3 DNA sequence: TGTGCCAGCAGCCGGCATCGTGGGCAGCCGGAATACAATGAGCAGTTCTTC. Translation: CASSRHRGQPEYNEQFF. This rearrangement joins TRBV4-2 to TRBJ2-1; D uncertain. Trimming shortened V by 4 bases and J by 4 bases, and 20 bases separated the two germline ends. The CDR3 has 17 residues. Looked up from germline, CDR1 is LGHNA and CDR2 is YNFKEQ.

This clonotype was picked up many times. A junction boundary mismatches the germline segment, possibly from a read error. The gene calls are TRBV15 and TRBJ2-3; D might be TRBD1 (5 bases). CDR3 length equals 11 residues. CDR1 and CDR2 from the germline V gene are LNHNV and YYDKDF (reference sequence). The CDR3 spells CATSETVTQYF. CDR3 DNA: TGTGCCACCAGCGAGACAGTTACGCAGTATTTT.

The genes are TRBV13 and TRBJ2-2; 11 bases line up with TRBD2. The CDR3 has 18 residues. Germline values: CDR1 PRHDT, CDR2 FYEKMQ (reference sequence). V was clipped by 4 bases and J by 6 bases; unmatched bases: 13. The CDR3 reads CASSSTTPTSGKSGELFF. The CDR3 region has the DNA TGTGCCAGCAGCTCAACAACACCGACTAGCGGGAAATCCGGGGAGCTGTTTTTT.

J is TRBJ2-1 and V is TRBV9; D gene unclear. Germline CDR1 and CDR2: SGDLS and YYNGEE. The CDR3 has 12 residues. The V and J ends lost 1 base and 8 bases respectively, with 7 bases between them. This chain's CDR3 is CASSVNRDEQFF. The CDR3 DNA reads TGTGCCAGCAGCGTAAATCGGGATGAGCAGTTCTTC.

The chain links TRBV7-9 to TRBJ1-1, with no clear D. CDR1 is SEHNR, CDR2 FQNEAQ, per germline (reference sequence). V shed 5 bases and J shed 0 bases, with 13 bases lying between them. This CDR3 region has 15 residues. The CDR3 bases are TGTGCCAGCAGCCCCCACCCATCCATGAACACTGAAGCTTTCTTT. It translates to CASSPHPSMNTEAFF.

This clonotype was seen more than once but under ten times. The CDR3 region is CASSQDIGTQSYEQYF. DNA of the CDR3: TGCGCCAGCAGCCAAGATATAGGGACTCAGTCCTACGAGCAGTACTTC. The chain is built from TRBV4-3 and TRBJ2-7; TRBD2 might be the D (6 bases). V lost 0 bases to trimming and J lost 1 base, with 13 bases between them. The CDR3 is 16 amino acids. Germline CDR1 reads LGHNA; CDR2 reads YSLEER.

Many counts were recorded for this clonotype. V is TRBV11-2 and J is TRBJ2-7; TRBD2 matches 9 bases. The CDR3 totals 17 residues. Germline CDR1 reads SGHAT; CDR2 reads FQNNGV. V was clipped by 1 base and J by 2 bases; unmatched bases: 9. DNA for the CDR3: TGTGCCAGCAGCTTAGCCGCCGGGACTAGCTTCCCCTACGAGCAGTACTTC. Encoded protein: CASSLAAGTSFPYEQYF. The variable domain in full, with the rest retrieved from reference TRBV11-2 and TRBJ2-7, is EAGVAQSPRYKIIEKRQSVAFWCNPISGHATLYWYQQILGQGPKLLIQFQNNGVVDDSQLPKDRFSAERLKGVDSTLKIQPAKLEDSAVYLCASSLAAGTSFPYEQYFGPGTRLTVT.

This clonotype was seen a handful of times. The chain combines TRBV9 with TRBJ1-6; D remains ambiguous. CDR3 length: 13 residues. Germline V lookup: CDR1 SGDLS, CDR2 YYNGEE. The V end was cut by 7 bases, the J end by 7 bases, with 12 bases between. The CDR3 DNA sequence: TGTGCCAGCTCCGGCAGGACCAATTCACCCCTCCACTTT. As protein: CASSGRTNSPLHF.

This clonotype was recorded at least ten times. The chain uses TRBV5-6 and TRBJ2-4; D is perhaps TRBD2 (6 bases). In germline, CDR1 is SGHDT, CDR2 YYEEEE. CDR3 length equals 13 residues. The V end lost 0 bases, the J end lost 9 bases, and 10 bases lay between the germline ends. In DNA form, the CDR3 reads TGTGCCAGCAGCTTGGCCGGAGGGATCATTCAGTACTTC. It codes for CASSLAGGIIQYF.

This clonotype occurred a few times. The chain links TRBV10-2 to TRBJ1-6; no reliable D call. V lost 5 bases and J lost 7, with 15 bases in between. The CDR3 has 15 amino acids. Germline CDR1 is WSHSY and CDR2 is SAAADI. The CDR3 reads CASSPPPGWNSPLHF. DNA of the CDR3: TGCGCCAGCAGTCCCCCCCCAGGTTGGAATTCACCCCTCCACTTT.

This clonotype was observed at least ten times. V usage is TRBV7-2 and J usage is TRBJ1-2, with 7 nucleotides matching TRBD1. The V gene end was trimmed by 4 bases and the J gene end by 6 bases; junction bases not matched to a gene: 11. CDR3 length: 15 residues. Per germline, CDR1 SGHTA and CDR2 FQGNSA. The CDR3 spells CASSSDRVLRDGYTF. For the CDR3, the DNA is TGTGCCAGCAGCTCCGACAGGGTTCTTAGGGATGGCTACACCTTC.

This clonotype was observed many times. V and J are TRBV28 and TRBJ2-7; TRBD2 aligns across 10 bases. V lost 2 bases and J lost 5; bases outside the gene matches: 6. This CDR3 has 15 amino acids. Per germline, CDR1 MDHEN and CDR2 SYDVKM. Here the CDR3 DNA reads TGTGCCAGCAGTTTACCCCTAGCGGGGGCCCACGAGCAGTACGTC. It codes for CASSLPLAGAHEQYV.

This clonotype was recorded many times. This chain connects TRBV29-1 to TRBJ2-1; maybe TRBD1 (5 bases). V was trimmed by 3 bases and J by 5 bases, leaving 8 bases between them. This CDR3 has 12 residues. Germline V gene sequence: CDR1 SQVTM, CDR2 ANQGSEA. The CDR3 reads CSVDREHNEQFF. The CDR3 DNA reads TGCAGCGTTGACAGGGAACACAATGAGCAGTTCTTC.

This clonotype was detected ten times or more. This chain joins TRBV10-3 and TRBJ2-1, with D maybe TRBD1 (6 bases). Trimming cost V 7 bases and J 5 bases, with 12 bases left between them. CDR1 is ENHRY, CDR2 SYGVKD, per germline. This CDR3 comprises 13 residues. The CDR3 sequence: CAITRDNDNEQFF. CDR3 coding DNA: TGTGCCATCACCCGGGACAACGACAATGAGCAGTTCTTC.

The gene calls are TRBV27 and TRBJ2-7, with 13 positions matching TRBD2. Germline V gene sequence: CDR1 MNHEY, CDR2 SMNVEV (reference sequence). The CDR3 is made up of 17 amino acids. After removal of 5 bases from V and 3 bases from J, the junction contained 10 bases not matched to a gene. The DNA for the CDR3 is TGTGCCAGCAGTCCCAGACTAGCGGGGGGATTGGTCTACGAGCAGTACTTC. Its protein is CASSPRLAGGLVYEQYF.